This T cell receptor beta chain was recorded in a study of shared clonotypes between healthy human individuals. General observations from the study: Having only a few donors restricted how much genetic and exposure-history diversity was captured. The researchers took only blood, and tissue repertoires probably look different.

This CDR3 spans 13 amino acids. CDR1 is SGDLS, CDR2 YYNGEE, per germline. V was pared by 2 bases and J by 6 bases, with 11 bases between. Genomic DNA belonging to each subset was distributed in equal measure over several immunoSEQ plates. Clones were read by immunoSEQ multiplex PCR, and TCRdb kept only the in-frame ones, dropping some. This table has 2 million to 2.5 million clones, approximately 94% appearing once. Details on this clone: Antigen: not known.

The sample was naive CD4+ T cells sorted from blood. Specified subset: CD45RA+ positively selected. The chain has TRBV9 and TRBJ1-1; D gene uncertain. This TCR derives from a man younger than 35 in good health. The CDR3 DNA reads as TGTGCCAGCAGCGTTCGTCTAGGGTCTGAAGCTTTCTTT. Its protein is CASSVRLGSEAFF. The complete variable domain, with remaining parts taken from reference TRBV9 and TRBJ1-1, reads DSGVTQTPKHLITATGQRVTLRCSPRSGDLSVYWYQQSLDQGLQFLIQYYNGEERAKGNILERFSAQQFPDLHSELNLSSLELGDSALYFCASSVRLGSEAFFGQGTRLTVV.